These 21 T cell receptor beta chains came from one sample sequenced in a study of CD4 T cells in relation to SARS-CoV-2 and coronaviruses. Generated by immunoSEQ multiplex PCR, the TCRdb table keeps only in-frame clones and is missing some. Of more than 35,000 clones in the sample, about three quarters are singletons; the top ten hold about 2.8%. Their antigen targets remain unknown. The specimen sequenced was memory CD4+ T cells from PBMCs, cultured in vitro. The receptors stem from an adult with COVID-19.

Here the CDR3 reads CASSLKGVNTQYF. The CDR3 coding sequence is TGTGCCAGCAGTTTAAAAGGGGTCAACACGCAGTATTTT. The chain couples TRBV27 to TRBJ2-3, with D tentatively TRBD1 (5 bases). This CDR3 region has 13 residues. Trimming cost V 2 bases and J 9 bases, with 12 bases left between them. Looked up from germline, CDR1 is MNHEY and CDR2 is SMNVEV (reference sequence).

CDR3 DNA: TGTGCCAGCAGCGATGGACATAGCACAGATACGCAGTATTTT. Translation: CASSDGHSTDTQYF. The chain uses TRBV25-1 and TRBJ2-3, with D possibly being TRBD1 (5 bases). V was clipped by 6 bases and J by 0 bases, with 10 bases between them. The germline V gene has CDR1 MGHDK and CDR2 SYGVNS. The CDR3 is 14 residues long. Filled out from reference TRBV25-1 and TRBJ2-3, the complete variable domain reads EADIYQTPRYLVIGTGKKITLECSQTMGHDKMYWYQQDPGMELHLIHYSYGVNSTEKGDLSSESTVSRIRTEHFPLTLESARPSHTSQYLCASSDGHSTDTQYFGPGTRLTVL.

This rearrangement joins TRBV18 to TRBJ1-1; D is undetermined. Germline V gene lookup returns CDR1 KGHSH and CDR2 LQKENI. Trimming took 5 bases from V and 1 from J, leaving 17 bases between them. There are 16 residues in the CDR3. In DNA form, the CDR3 reads TGTGCCAGCTCAAGGGTCGCCGAGTATTGGAACACTGAAGCTTTCTTT. As protein: CASSRVAEYWNTEAFF.

This clone was counted a few times. The chain recombines TRBV7-9 with TRBJ1-6; D unresolved. The CDR3 contains 15 residues. Trimming shortened V by 4 bases and J by 0 bases, and 7 bases separated the two germline ends. Germline V lookup: CDR1 SEHNR, CDR2 FQNEAQ (reference sequence). Here the CDR3 reads CASSSQSSYNSPLHF. For the CDR3, the DNA is TGTGCCAGCAGCTCGCAGAGCTCCTATAATTCACCCCTCCACTTT.

This chain joins TRBV19 and TRBJ1-5; 8 bases agree with TRBD1. Per germline, CDR1 LNHDA and CDR2 SQIVND (reference sequence). V lost 5 bases, J lost 2 bases, and 2 bases stayed unmatched. This CDR3 region has 14 residues. CDR3 coding DNA: TGTGCCAGTAGTGGACAGGGTGGCAATCAGCCCCAGCATTTT. Its translation is CASSGQGGNQPQHF.

This clone was counted only a few times. This chain joins TRBV5-4 and TRBJ2-1, with TRBD2 matching 14 bases. CDR1 is SGHNT, CDR2 YYREEE, per germline (reference sequence). The CDR3 runs to 15 residues. Losses at the gene ends were 5 bases for V and 8 bases for J; bases not matched to a gene: 6. The CDR3 loop reads CASRAPGLAGDEQFF. CDR3 nucleotide sequence: TGTGCCAGCAGAGCACCGGGACTAGCGGGGGATGAGCAGTTCTTC.

V gene TRBV5-5 combines with J gene TRBJ2-2; unclear D gene. Germline V CDR1 and CDR2: SGHKS, YYEKEE (reference sequence). The CDR3 spans 15 residues. Trimming took 4 bases from V and 2 from J, leaving 12 bases between them. The CDR3 DNA is TGTGCCAGCAGCCCGACAATTATTAACACCGGGGAGCTGTTTTTT. Translated: CASSPTIINTGELFF.

This sequence joins TRBV7-3 and TRBJ2-5; 10 bases map to TRBD2. CDR3 length: 15 residues. V was pared by 6 bases and J by 0 bases, with 4 bases of the junction left unmatched. Per the germline V gene, CDR1 is SGHTA and CDR2 is FQGTGA. The CDR3 region is CASSRGLAHQETQYF. In DNA form, the CDR3 reads TGTGCCAGCAGTCGGGGACTAGCGCACCAAGAGACCCAGTACTTC. Variable domain in full (rest from reference TRBV7-3 and TRBJ2-5): GAGVSQTPSNKVTEKGKYVELRCDPISGHTALYWYRQSLGQGPEFLIYFQGTGAADDSGLPNDRFFAVRPEGSVSTLKIQRTERGDSAVYLCASSRGLAHQETQYFGPGTRLLVL.

V usage is TRBV11-2 and J usage is TRBJ2-3; TRBD2 matches at 9 bases. CDR1 is SGHAT and CDR2 is FQNNGV in the germline V gene. V shed 3 bases, J shed 1 base, and the junction held 2 bases outside the gene matches. The CDR3 is 15 amino acids. The CDR3 reads CASSFRLAGTDTQYF. DNA of the CDR3: TGTGCCAGCAGCTTTCGACTAGCGGGCACAGATACGCAGTATTTT.

The chain is built from TRBV28 and TRBJ2-6; TRBD1 is a possible D gene (5 bases). The ends were cut back, 5 bases at V and 2 bases at J, with 13 bases in the middle. The CDR3 is 16 residues long. Germline V CDR1 and CDR2: MDHEN, SYDVKM. CDR3 in amino acids: CASSPNPGTGANVLTF. The DNA of the CDR3 is TGTGCCAGCAGTCCTAATCCAGGGACTGGGGCCAACGTCCTGACTTTC.

The chain combines TRBV29-1 with TRBJ2-7, with 7 bases lining up with TRBD2. In germline, CDR1 is SQVTM, CDR2 ANQGSEA. This CDR3 has 14 amino acids. The trim removed 6 bases at V and 1 base at J, leaving 9 bases unmatched. The CDR3: CSVVLAGRSYEQYF. Here the CDR3 DNA reads TGCAGCGTGGTCTTAGCGGGTCGATCCTACGAGCAGTACTTC.

The V call is TRBV28, the J call TRBJ1-1; 7 bases agree with TRBD1. V shed 9 bases, J shed 5 bases, and the junction held 6 bases outside the gene matches. The CDR3 length is 12 residues. Germline CDR1 and CDR2: MDHEN and SYDVKM. Here the CDR3 DNA reads TGTGCCAGTTTAACACAGGGGACTGAAGCTTTCTTT. Encoded protein: CASLTQGTEAFF.

The CDR3 here is CASSFRTSGGDEQFF. The CDR3 DNA reads TGCGCCAGCAGCTTCAGGACTAGCGGAGGGGATGAGCAGTTCTTC. V usage is TRBV5-1 and J usage is TRBJ2-1; TRBD2 matches at 10 bases. Germline-derived CDR1 and CDR2 are SGHRS and YFSETQ. This CDR3 has 15 residues. The V and J ends lost 2 bases and 8 bases, in that order; junction bases with no gene match: 7. Full variable domain (missing parts from reference TRBV5-1 and TRBJ2-1): KAGVTQTPRYLIKTRGQQVTLSCSPISGHRSVSWYQQTPGQGLQFLFEYFSETQRNKGNFPGRFSGRQFSNSRSEMNVSTLELGDSALYLCASSFRTSGGDEQFFGPGTRLTVL.

This rearrangement joins TRBV2 to TRBJ2-7, with 8 bases aligning to TRBD2. This CDR3 has 14 amino acids. In germline, CDR1 is SNHLY, CDR2 FYNNEI. V shed 6 bases and J 2 bases; nucleotides not matched to a gene: 6. The CDR3 loop is CASSQGLAAYEQYF. DNA for the CDR3: TGTGCCAGCAGCCAAGGACTAGCAGCCTACGAGCAGTACTTC. The variable domain in full, completed from reference TRBV2 and TRBJ2-7, reads EPEVTQTPSHQVTQMGQEVILRCVPISNHLYFYWYRQILGQKVEFLVSFYNNEISEKSEIFDDQFSVERPDGSNFTLKIRSTKLEDSAMYFCASSQGLAAYEQYFGPGTRLTVT.

The sample holds a few counts of this clone. This rearrangement joins TRBV18 to TRBJ2-2; 10 bases agree with TRBD1. Germline assignment: CDR1 KGHSH and CDR2 LQKENI. With V trimmed by 4 bases and J by 3 bases, 2 bases remained unmatched. CDR3 length: 15 residues. In DNA form, the CDR3 reads TGTGCCAGCTCACTGGGACAGGGGCACACCGGGGAGCTGTTTTTT. Translated: CASSLGQGHTGELFF.

The chain links TRBV28 to TRBJ1-2; 7 nucleotides agree with TRBD1. CDR3 length equals 13 residues. Germline trimming cut 8 bases from V and 2 bases from J; bases unmatched to any gene: 5. CDR1 is MDHEN and CDR2 is SYDVKM in the germline V gene. CDR3 nucleotide sequence: TGTGCCAGCCAGGGGGAGAAGAACTATGGCTACACCTTC. Protein product: CASQGEKNYGYTF.

This chain uses TRBV4-1 with TRBJ1-2; TRBD1 is a possible D gene (5 bases). The V end lost 4 bases, the J end lost 4 bases, and 16 bases lay between the germline ends. The CDR3 is made up of 15 amino acids. Germline CDR1 is MGHRA and CDR2 is YSYEKL. The CDR3 sequence: CASSPGWGGTYGYTF. The CDR3 DNA is TGCGCCAGCAGCCCCGGGTGGGGGGGGACCTATGGCTACACCTTC.

This clone was counted a single time. The CDR3 protein is CASSLYQGAVYGYTF. For the CDR3, the DNA is TGCGCCAGCAGCTTGTACCAGGGGGCCGTATATGGCTACACCTTC. The rearrangement uses TRBV5-1 and TRBJ1-2; 8 nucleotides align to TRBD1. The CDR3 covers 15 residues. The junction had 7 bases not matched to a gene; V was cut back by 1 base and J by 5 bases. CDR1 and CDR2 (germline): SGHRS, YFSETQ. Variable domain in full (rest from reference TRBV5-1 and TRBJ1-2): KAGVTQTPRYLIKTRGQQVTLSCSPISGHRSVSWYQQTPGQGLQFLFEYFSETQRNKGNFPGRFSGRQFSNSRSEMNVSTLELGDSALYLCASSLYQGAVYGYTFGSGTRLTVV.

Only a few counts were recorded for this clone. The chain has TRBV21-1 and TRBJ2-3; the table's D call, TRBD1, was not checked against the DNA. TRBV21-1 is deemed a pseudogene. The CDR3 is made up of 16 amino acids. CDR3 region: CASSRIDRGVTDTQYF. The CDR3 nucleotides are TGTGCCAGCAGCAGGATCGACAGGGGCGTTACAGATACGCAGTATTTT.

This clone was seen a few times. V usage is TRBV7-9 and J usage is TRBJ1-2; TRBD1 is a possible D gene (5 bases). This CDR3 has 11 amino acids. Germline assignment: CDR1 SEHNR and CDR2 FQNEAQ (reference sequence). The V gene lost 5 bases and the J gene lost 13 bases, with 14 bases spanning the gap. CDR3 nucleotides: TGTGCCAGCAGCCTTCATGGGGGGACCACCTTC. Translated: CASSLHGGTTF.

The chain recombines TRBV4-2 with TRBJ2-3, with 7 bases fitting TRBD2. This CDR3 region has 17 residues. V shed 0 bases and J 4 bases; nucleotides not matched to a gene: 10. Germline lookup yields CDR1 LGHNA and CDR2 YNFKEQ. The chain's CDR3 is CASSQERAGSPADTQYF. The DNA for the CDR3 is TGTGCCAGCAGCCAAGAGAGAGCGGGAAGTCCCGCAGATACGCAGTATTTT.